This is a list of T cell receptor beta chains from one sample in a study of shared clonotypes between healthy human individuals. Generated by immunoSEQ multiplex PCR, the TCRdb table keeps only in-frame clones and is missing some. The sample records about a million clones, more than 75% being singletons. The sequencing sample was made of memory CD4+ T cells sorted from blood. Every receptor here comes from a man aged 18-30 years in good health. CDR3s include the opening cysteine and the closing phenylalanine or tryptophan. The order of the fields is CDR3 length, V gene, clone size, J gene, D gene, CDR3 protein, CDR3 DNA. The D gene is left open where the match is weak. The size of a clone is reported for some rows only, either as once, few or many, or as a class for expanded clones.

16	TRBV30	NA	TRBJ2-7	NA	CAWSGPLRGEGYEQYF	TGTGCCTGGAGTGGCCCTCTCAGGGGCGAGGGCTACGAGCAGTACTTC
14	TRBV28	NA	TRBJ1-5	TRBD1	CASDGQGRNQPQHF	TGTGCCAGCGACGGACAGGGAAGGAACCAGCCCCAGCATTTT
14	TRBV7-8	NA	TRBJ1-2	TRBD1	CASSLAGTGIGYTF	TGTGCCAGCAGCTTAGCCGGGACAGGGATTGGCTACACCTTC
15	TRBV28	few	TRBJ1-5	TRBD1	CASSSMRGLGQPQHF	TGTGCCAGCAGTTCTATGAGGGGGCTAGGTCAGCCCCAGCATTTT
20	TRBV30	once	TRBJ2-1	TRBD2	CAWSVLGTSGGLIPYNEQFF	TGTGCCTGGAGTGTCCTCGGGACTAGCGGGGGCCTTATCCCCTACAATGAGCAGTTCTTC
15	TRBV7-8	NA	TRBJ2-7	TRBD1	CASSLEFYRGSEQYF	TGTGCCAGCAGCTTAGAGTTTTACAGGGGGAGCGAGCAGTACTTC
15	TRBV5-4	NA	TRBJ2-7	TRBD2	CASSLAGTSGGREYF	TGTGCCAGCAGCCTGGCCGGGACTAGCGGGGGACGGGAGTACTTC
11	TRBV7-9	NA	TRBJ1-1	TRBD1	CASSQQGVAFF	TGTGCCAGCAGCCAACAGGGGGTAGCTTTCTTT
16	TRBV19	NA	TRBJ2-1	TRBD2	CASSITAGGINNEQFF	TGTGCCAGTAGTATTACGGCGGGAGGGATCAACAATGAGCAGTTCTTC
13	TRBV11-2	NA	TRBJ1-2	NA	CASSPGQFWGYTF	TGTGCCAGCAGCCCCGGACAGTTTTGGGGCTACACCTTC
16	TRBV5-1	NA	TRBJ2-7	TRBD1	CASSSTGTGGGYEQYF	TGCGCCAGCAGCTCCACCGGGACAGGGGGCGGGTACGAGCAGTACTTC
12	TRBV5-1	NA	TRBJ2-5	NA	CASSRLSETQYF	TGCGCCAGCAGTAGACTTTCAGAGACCCAGTACTTC
18	TRBV7-9	NA	TRBJ2-6	NA	CASSLSTLRLSGANVLTF	TGTGCCAGCAGCTTATCAACACTGAGGCTCTCTGGGGCCAACGTCCTGACTTTC
15	TRBV28	NA	TRBJ1-2	TRBD1	CASSTTGTGIGGYTF	TGTGCCAGCAGTACAACCGGGACAGGGATTGGGGGCTACACCTTC
14	TRBV7-9	NA	TRBJ2-7	TRBD1	CASSLGQGNDEQYF	TGTGCCAGCAGCTTAGGACAGGGCAACGACGAGCAGTACTTC
15	TRBV10-3	NA	TRBJ2-1	TRBD2	CAIRSSGGPYNEQFF	TGTGCCATCAGGAGTAGCGGGGGCCCCTACAATGAGCAGTTCTTC